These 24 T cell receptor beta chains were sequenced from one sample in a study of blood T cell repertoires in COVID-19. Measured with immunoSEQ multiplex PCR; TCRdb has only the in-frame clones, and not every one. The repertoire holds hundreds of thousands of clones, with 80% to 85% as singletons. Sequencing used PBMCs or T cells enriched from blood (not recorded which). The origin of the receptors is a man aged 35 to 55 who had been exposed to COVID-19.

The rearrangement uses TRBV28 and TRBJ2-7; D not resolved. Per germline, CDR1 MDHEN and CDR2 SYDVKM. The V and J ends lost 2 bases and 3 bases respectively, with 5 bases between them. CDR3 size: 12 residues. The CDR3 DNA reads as TGTGCCAGCAGTTTACTAGGCTACGAGCAGTACTTC. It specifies CASSLLGYEQYF.

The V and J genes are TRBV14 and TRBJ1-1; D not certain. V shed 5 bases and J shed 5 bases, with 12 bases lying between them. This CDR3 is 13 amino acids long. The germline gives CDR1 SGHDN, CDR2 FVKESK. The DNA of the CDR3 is TGTGCCAGCAGCGCGGGGTCTTGGACTGAAGCTTTCTTT. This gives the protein CASSAGSWTEAFF.

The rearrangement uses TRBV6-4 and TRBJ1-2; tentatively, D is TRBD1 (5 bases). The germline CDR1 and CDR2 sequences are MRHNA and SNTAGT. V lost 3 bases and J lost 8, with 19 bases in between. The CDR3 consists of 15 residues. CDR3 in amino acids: CASSDSASGFMGYTF. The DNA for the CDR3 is TGTGCCAGCAGTGATTCGGCGTCAGGGTTCATGGGCTACACCTTC.

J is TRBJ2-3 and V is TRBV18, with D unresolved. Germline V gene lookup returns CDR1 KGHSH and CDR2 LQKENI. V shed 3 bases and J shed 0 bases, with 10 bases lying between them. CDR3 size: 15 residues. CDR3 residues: CASSPTGASTDTQYF. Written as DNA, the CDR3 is TGTGCCAGCTCACCGACCGGAGCGAGCACAGATACGCAGTATTTT.

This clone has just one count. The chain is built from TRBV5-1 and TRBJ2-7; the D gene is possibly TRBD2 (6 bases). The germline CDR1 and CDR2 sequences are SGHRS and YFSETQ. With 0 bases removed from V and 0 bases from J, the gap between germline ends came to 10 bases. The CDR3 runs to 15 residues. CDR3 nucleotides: TGCGCCAGCAGCTTGGGTGGGACTGGCTCCTACGAGCAGTACTTC. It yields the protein CASSLGGTGSYEQYF.

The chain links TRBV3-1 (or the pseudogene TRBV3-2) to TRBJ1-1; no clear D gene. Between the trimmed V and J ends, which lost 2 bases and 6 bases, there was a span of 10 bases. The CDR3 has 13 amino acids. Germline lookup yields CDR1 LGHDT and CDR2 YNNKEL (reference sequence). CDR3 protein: CASSQRGMAEAFF. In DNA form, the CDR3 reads TGTGCCAGCAGCCAAAGAGGGATGGCTGAAGCTTTCTTT.

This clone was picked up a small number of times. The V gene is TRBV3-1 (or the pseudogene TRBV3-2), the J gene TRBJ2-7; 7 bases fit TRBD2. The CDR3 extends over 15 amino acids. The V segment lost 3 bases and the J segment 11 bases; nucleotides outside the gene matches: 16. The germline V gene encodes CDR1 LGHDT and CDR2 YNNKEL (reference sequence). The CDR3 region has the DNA TGTGCCAGCAGCCAGAGTGTGGGATCGCGGGAGAACAAGTACTTC. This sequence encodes CASSQSVGSRENKYF.

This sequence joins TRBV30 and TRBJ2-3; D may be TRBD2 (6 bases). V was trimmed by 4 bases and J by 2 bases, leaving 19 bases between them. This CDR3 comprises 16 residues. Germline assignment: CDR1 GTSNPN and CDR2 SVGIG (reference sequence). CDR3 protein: CAWIRGVAGLTDTQYF. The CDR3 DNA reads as TGTGCCTGGATACGAGGGGTGGCGGGACTCACAGATACGCAGTATTTT.

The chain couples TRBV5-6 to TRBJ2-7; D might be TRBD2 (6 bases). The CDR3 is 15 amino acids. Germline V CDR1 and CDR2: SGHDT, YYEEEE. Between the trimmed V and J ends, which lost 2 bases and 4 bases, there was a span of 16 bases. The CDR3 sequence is CASSFGGTGVYEQYF. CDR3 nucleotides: TGTGCCAGCAGCTTTGGGGGGACCGGAGTTTACGAGCAGTACTTC.

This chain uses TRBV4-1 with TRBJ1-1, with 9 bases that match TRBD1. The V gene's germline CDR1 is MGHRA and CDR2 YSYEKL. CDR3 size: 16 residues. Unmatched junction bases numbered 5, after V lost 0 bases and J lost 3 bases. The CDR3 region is CASSQDTRQGDTEAFF. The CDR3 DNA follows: TGCGCCAGCAGCCAAGATACCAGACAGGGGGACACTGAAGCTTTCTTT.

The CDR3 bases are TGTGCCAGCAGCTCTTATTTCGGGGGGGCTGAAAAACTGTTTTTT. It translates to CASSSYFGGAEKLFF. The chain employs TRBV7-2 and TRBJ1-4; TRBD1 is a possible D gene (6 bases). V lost 4 bases and J lost 7, with 16 bases in between. The germline gives CDR1 SGHTA, CDR2 FQGNSA. The CDR3 is made up of 15 amino acids.

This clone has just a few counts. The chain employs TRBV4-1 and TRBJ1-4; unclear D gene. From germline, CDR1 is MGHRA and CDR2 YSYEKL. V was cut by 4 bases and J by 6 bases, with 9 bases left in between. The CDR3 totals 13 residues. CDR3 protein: CASSPVGDEKLFF. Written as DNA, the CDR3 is TGCGCCAGCAGCCCCGTGGGAGATGAAAAACTGTTTTTT.

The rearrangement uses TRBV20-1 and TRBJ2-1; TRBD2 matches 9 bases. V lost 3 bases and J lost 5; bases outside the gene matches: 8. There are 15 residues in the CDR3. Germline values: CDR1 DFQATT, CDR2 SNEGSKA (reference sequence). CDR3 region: CSASKTSGLHNEQFF. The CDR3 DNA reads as TGCAGTGCTAGTAAGACTAGCGGTTTACACAATGAGCAGTTCTTC.

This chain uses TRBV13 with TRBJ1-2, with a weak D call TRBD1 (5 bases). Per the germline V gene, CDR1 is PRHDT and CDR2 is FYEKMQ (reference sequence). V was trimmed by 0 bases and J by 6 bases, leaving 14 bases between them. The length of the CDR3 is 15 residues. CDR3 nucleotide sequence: TGTGCCAGCAGCTTAGGCGGCAGGGCGGCGCATGGCTACACCTTC. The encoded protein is CASSLGGRAAHGYTF. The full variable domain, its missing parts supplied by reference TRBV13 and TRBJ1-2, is AAGVIQSPRHLIKEKRETATLKCYPIPRHDTVYWYQQGPGQDPQFLISFYEKMQSDKGSIPDRFSAQQFSDYHSELNMSSLELGDSALYFCASSLGGRAAHGYTFGSGTRLTVV.

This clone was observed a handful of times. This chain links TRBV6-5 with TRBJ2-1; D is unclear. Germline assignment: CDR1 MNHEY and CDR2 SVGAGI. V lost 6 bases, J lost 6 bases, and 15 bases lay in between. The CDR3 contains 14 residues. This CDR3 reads CASSQMDRSNEQFF. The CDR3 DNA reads TGTGCCAGCAGCCAAATGGATCGGAGCAATGAGCAGTTCTTC.

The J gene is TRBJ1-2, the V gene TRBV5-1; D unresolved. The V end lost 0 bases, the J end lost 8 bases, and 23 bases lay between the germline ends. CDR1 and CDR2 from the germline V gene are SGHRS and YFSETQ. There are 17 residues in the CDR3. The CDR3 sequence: CASSLGEHILTGGGYTF. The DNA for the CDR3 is TGCGCCAGCAGCTTGGGGGAGCACATCCTAACTGGAGGGGGCTACACCTTC.

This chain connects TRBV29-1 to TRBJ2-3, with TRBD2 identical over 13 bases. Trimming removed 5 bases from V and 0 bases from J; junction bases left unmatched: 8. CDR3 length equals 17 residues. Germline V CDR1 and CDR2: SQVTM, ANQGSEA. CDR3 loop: CSVTGTSGIRSTDTQYF. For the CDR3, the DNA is TGCAGCGTTACCGGGACTAGCGGGATCAGGAGCACAGATACGCAGTATTTT.

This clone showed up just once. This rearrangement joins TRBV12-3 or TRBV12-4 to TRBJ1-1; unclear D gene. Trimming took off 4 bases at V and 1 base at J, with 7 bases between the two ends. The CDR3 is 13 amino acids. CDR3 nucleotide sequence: TGTGCCAGCAGTTCAACACCGAACACTGAAGCTTTCTTT. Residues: CASSSTPNTEAFF.

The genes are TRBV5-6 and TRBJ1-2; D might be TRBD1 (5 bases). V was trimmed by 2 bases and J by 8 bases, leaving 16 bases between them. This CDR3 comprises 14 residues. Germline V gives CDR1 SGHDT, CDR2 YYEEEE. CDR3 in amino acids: CASSFGMEGSGYTF. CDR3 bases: TGTGCCAGCAGCTTTGGCATGGAGGGGTCGGGCTACACCTTC.

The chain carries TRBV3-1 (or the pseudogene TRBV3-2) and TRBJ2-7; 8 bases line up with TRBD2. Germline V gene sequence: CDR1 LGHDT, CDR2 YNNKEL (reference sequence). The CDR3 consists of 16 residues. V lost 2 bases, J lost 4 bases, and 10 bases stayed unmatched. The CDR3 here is CASSQIVGTRNYEQYF. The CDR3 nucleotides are TGTGCCAGCAGCCAAATAGTCGGGACTAGGAATTACGAGCAGTACTTC.

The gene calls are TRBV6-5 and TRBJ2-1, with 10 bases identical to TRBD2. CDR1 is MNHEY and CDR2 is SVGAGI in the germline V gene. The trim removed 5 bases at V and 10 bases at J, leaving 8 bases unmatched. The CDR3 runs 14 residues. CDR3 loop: CASSTGTSEQEQFF. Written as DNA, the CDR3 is TGTGCCAGCAGTACCGGGACTAGCGAACAAGAGCAGTTCTTC.

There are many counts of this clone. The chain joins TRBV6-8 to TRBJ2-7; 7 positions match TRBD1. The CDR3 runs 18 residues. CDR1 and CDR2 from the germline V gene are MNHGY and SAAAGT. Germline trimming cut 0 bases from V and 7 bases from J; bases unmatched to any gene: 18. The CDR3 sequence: CASSYSNGAGGTEGEQYF. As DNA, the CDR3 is TGTGCCAGCAGTTACTCGAATGGGGCAGGTGGGACAGAGGGAGAGCAGTACTTC.

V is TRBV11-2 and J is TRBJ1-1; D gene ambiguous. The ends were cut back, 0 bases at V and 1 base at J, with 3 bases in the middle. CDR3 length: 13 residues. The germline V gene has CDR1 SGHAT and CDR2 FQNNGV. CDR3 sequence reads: CASSLEQNTEAFF. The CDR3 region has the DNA TGTGCCAGCAGCTTAGAACAGAACACTGAAGCTTTCTTT.

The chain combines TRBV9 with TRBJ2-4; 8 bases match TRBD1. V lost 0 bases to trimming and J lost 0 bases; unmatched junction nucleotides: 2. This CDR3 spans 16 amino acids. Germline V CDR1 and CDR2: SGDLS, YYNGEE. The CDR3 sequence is CASSVEDRGAKNIQYF. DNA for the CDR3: TGTGCCAGCAGCGTAGAAGACAGGGGAGCCAAAAACATTCAGTACTTC.